The 28 T cell receptor beta chains below were found in one sample sequenced in a study of T cell repertoires in cytomegalovirus infection. No antigen has been assigned to these receptors. TCRdb reanalysed the reads using MiXCR and keeps one entry per CDR3 protein. The table has around 70,000 distinct CDR3 sequences, about 26% seen once. The sample here was CD8+ T cells from cultured PBMCs, taken from culture after CMV antigen stimulation. The receptors were gathered from a human donor in good health (CMV status not recorded). Some clones in this sample may be carry-over from other donors' samples.

This clonotype was picked up a small number of times. The CDR3 DNA is TGTGCCAGCAGAACGGACAAAGAAAAACCCCTCCACTTT. Its protein product is CASRTDKEKPLHF. V is TRBV7-9 and J is TRBJ1-6, with a tentative D call TRBD1 (5 bases). V shed 6 bases and J shed 12 bases, with 15 bases lying between them. This CDR3 region has 13 residues. The V gene's germline CDR1 is SEHNR and CDR2 FQNEAQ (reference sequence).

This clonotype was observed at least ten times. The V gene is TRBV19, the J gene TRBJ2-1; 11 bases match TRBD2. This CDR3 is built from 15 residues. J was trimmed by 5 bases and V by 5 bases; bases with no gene match: 5. Germline V gene sequence: CDR1 LNHDA, CDR2 SQIVND (reference sequence). The CDR3 region is CASSYSGGAHNEQFF. CDR3 bases: TGTGCCAGTAGTTATAGCGGGGGGGCTCACAATGAGCAGTTCTTC. Full variable domain (rest looked up from reference TRBV19 and TRBJ2-1): DGGITQSPKYLFRKEGQNVTLSCEQNLNHDAMYWYRQDPGQGLRLIYYSQIVNDFQKGDIAEGYSVSREKKESFPLTVTSAQKNPTAFYLCASSYSGGAHNEQFFGPGTRLTVL.

The genes are TRBV20-1 and TRBJ2-1; D possibly corresponds to TRBD2 (5 bases). Between the trimmed V and J ends, which lost 1 base and 1 base, there was a span of 8 bases. The CDR3 is 14 amino acids. Germline CDR1 and CDR2: DFQATT and SNEGSKA (reference sequence). The CDR3 region has the DNA TGCAGTGCTAGAGGACTAAATTCCTACAATGAGCAGTTCTTC. This translates into CSARGLNSYNEQFF.

This clonotype was seen a few times. The chain employs TRBV4-2 and TRBJ2-5; no definite D call. The CDR3 extends over 15 amino acids. The germline CDR1 and CDR2 sequences are LGHNA and YNFKEQ. Between the trimmed V and J ends, which lost 4 bases and 5 bases, there was a span of 17 bases. In DNA, the CDR3 is TGTGCCAGCAGCCTACCCGGCGAGGATCTGGAGACCCAGTACTTC. It encodes CASSLPGEDLETQYF.

In the case of this clonotype: An end of the junction does not agree with germline; a read error may underlie this. The CDR3: CSARPEGQATSYEQYF. For the CDR3, the DNA is TGTAGTGCTAGGCCGGAGGGACAGGCGACCTCCTACGAGCAGTACTTC. The chain is built from TRBV20-1 and TRBJ2-7; 8 nucleotides agree with TRBD1. This CDR3 has 16 amino acids. Germline lookup yields CDR1 DFQATT and CDR2 SNEGSKA (reference sequence).

This clonotype was observed a few times. This chain joins TRBV19 and TRBJ2-7, with D possibly called TRBD1 or TRBD2 (6 bases each). With 6 bases removed from V and 3 bases from J, the gap between germline ends came to 12 bases. The germline gives CDR1 LNHDA, CDR2 SQIVND (reference sequence). The CDR3 consists of 13 residues. The CDR3 coding sequence is TGTGCCAGTAGCGCGGGACAAATCTACGAGCAGTACTTC. It translates to CASSAGQIYEQYF.

This clonotype was picked up many times. The gene calls are TRBV7-8 and TRBJ2-7; D gene ambiguous. The CDR3 covers 13 residues. V dropped 5 bases and J dropped 2 bases, with 10 bases sitting between them. From germline, CDR1 is SGHVS and CDR2 FQNEAQ. The CDR3, as DNA: TGTGCCAGCAGCGTCGGCGGAACCTACGAGCAGTACTTC. Protein product: CASSVGGTYEQYF.

There are a few counts of this clonotype. The rearrangement links TRBV5-5 to TRBJ2-1, with 11 nucleotides matching TRBD1. The CDR3 totals 15 residues. J lost 6 bases, V lost 6 bases, and 8 bases had no gene match. In germline, CDR1 is SGHKS, CDR2 YYEKEE (reference sequence). The DNA of the CDR3 is TGTGCCAGCACCCTTGAGGGGACAGGGGGCAATGAGCAGTTCTTC. Translating gives CASTLEGTGGNEQFF.

The table lists this clonotype with a few counts. The chain is built from TRBV4-3 and TRBJ2-3, with 8 bases identical to TRBD2. The CDR3 totals 16 residues. V dropped 1 base and J dropped 2; count of bases not matched to a gene: 5. Germline lookup yields CDR1 LGHNA and CDR2 YSLEER. CDR3 nucleotides: TGCGCCAGCAGCCAAGGGCTAGCGGGTTACACAGATACGCAGTATTTT. Amino acid sequence: CASSQGLAGYTDTQYF.

In its sample, this clonotype was seen a few times. J is TRBJ1-1 and V is TRBV4-2; D is possibly TRBD1 (5 bases). The CDR3 loop spans 17 amino acids. The ends were cut back, 4 bases at V and 0 bases at J, with 18 bases in the middle. CDR1 and CDR2 (germline): LGHNA, YNFKEQ. CDR3 in amino acids: CASSPDWGGGLNTEAFF. The DNA for the CDR3 is TGTGCCAGCAGCCCGGACTGGGGTGGGGGGTTGAACACTGAAGCTTTCTTT.

This clonotype was seen a handful of times. The V call is TRBV10-3, the J call TRBJ2-7, with a possible D match to TRBD1 (6 bases). Trimming stripped 0 bases from V and 0 bases from J, with 12 bases between. Germline V gene data show CDR1 as ENHRY and CDR2 as SYGVKD. The CDR3 covers 16 residues. This CDR3 is CAISESHWTDSYEQYF. CDR3 sequence (DNA): TGTGCCATCAGTGAGTCGCATTGGACAGACTCCTACGAGCAGTACTTC.

This clonotype was observed a handful of times. The gene calls are TRBV6-2 or TRBV6-3 and TRBJ2-3; 10 bases match TRBD2. This CDR3 is 16 amino acids long. From germline, CDR1 is MNHEY and CDR2 SVGEGT. Losses at the gene ends were 2 bases for V and 4 bases for J; bases not matched to a gene: 6. The CDR3 sequence: CASSYEVAGGADTQYF. The CDR3 nucleotides read TGTGCCAGCAGTTACGAAGTAGCGGGGGGTGCAGATACGCAGTATTTT.

V gene TRBV7-8 combines with J gene TRBJ1-5; D possibly corresponds to TRBD1 (5 bases). The CDR3 has 17 amino acids. V gave up 5 bases and J gave up 2 bases, with 19 bases separating them. Looked up from germline, CDR1 is SGHVS and CDR2 is FQNEAQ. The CDR3 loop is CASSPLIGEDGNQPQHF. The CDR3 DNA is TGTGCCAGCAGCCCCCTAATAGGGGAAGACGGCAATCAGCCCCAGCATTTT.

This clonotype was seen a single time. The chain carries TRBV27 and TRBJ2-1; D is possibly TRBD1 or TRBD2 (5 bases each). This CDR3 spans 13 amino acids. The V end was cut by 5 bases, the J end by 8 bases, with 13 bases between. Germline V CDR1 and CDR2: MNHEY, SMNVEV (reference sequence). The CDR3: CASSLRDAHEQFF. The DNA for the CDR3 is TGTGCCAGCAGTCTTCGGGACGCCCATGAGCAGTTCTTC.

This chain links TRBV5-1 with TRBJ2-3; TRBD1 or TRBD2 may be the D gene (6 bases each). V was clipped by 1 base and J by 6 bases, with 12 bases between them. In germline, CDR1 is SGHRS, CDR2 YFSETQ. The CDR3 runs to 14 residues. For the CDR3, the DNA is TGCGCCAGCAGCTTGAACACAGGGAGGGATACGCAGTATTTT. This encodes CASSLNTGRDTQYF.

This clonotype turned up a few times. The CDR3 DNA follows: TGTGCCACCAGTGACCCCCAAAGCGGAGCGAACACCGGGGAGCTGTTTTTT. Encoded protein: CATSDPQSGANTGELFF. The chain recombines TRBV24-1 with TRBJ2-2; D is perhaps TRBD2 (5 bases). The V gene lost 4 bases and the J gene lost 0 bases, with 14 bases spanning the gap. The CDR3 spans 17 residues. Germline loops: CDR1 KGHDR, CDR2 SFDVKD.

This sequence joins TRBV9 and TRBJ2-2; TRBD2 might be the D (6 bases). Trimming took off 3 bases at V and 3 bases at J, with 12 bases between the two ends. The CDR3 totals 15 residues. The germline V gene encodes CDR1 SGDLS and CDR2 YYNGEE. The CDR3 DNA reads as TGTGCCAGCAGCGCACCAGTAGCGGACACCGGGGAGCTGTTTTTT. Its translation is CASSAPVADTGELFF.

The sample holds a few counts of this clonotype. This sequence joins TRBV19 and TRBJ2-3; the match to TRBD2 covers 7 bases. Germline CDR1 is LNHDA and CDR2 is SQIVND (reference sequence). The CDR3 loop spans 13 amino acids. The ends lost 9 bases at V and 4 bases at J; junction bases unmatched: 7. The CDR3 sequence: CASGGRAPDTQYF. CDR3 DNA: TGTGCCAGCGGGGGGAGGGCCCCAGATACGCAGTATTTT.

This clonotype was detected a few times. This chain links TRBV7-9 with TRBJ1-1; 7 nucleotides align to TRBD1. CDR1 is SEHNR and CDR2 is FQNEAQ in the germline V gene (reference sequence). The J segment lost 3 bases and the V segment lost 4 bases, leaving 2 bases of the junction unmatched. The CDR3 totals 13 residues. In DNA form, the CDR3 reads TGTGCCAGCAGCTCCGGGACAGACACTGAAGCTTTCTTT. It yields the protein CASSSGTDTEAFF.

This sequence joins TRBV7-2 and TRBJ1-2, with 10 bases aligning to TRBD1. There are 16 residues in the CDR3. The germline CDR1 and CDR2 sequences are SGHTA and FQGNSA. With V trimmed by 6 bases and J by 0 bases, 7 bases remained unmatched. The CDR3 region has the DNA TGTGCCAGCAGGCCAGGGGGGACAGGGGCTAACTATGGCTACACCTTC. This sequence encodes CASRPGGTGANYGYTF.

The chain joins TRBV7-3 to TRBJ2-2; perhaps D is TRBD1 or TRBD2 (5 bases each). V was clipped by 6 bases and J by 5 bases, with 25 bases between them. The V gene's germline CDR1 is SGHTA and CDR2 FQGTGA. The CDR3 sequence is 18 residues long. The CDR3, as DNA: TGTGCCAGCAGTCCATTAGATTCGGGACCCGTGTTGACCGGGGAGCTGTTTTTT. Translated, it gives CASSPLDSGPVLTGELFF.

The rearrangement uses TRBV7-6 and TRBJ2-5; D not resolved. The CDR3 loop spans 14 amino acids. The germline V gene encodes CDR1 SGHVS and CDR2 FNYEAQ. V lost 1 base and J 1 base, leaving 7 bases between the germline ends. The CDR3 bases are TGTGCCAGCAGCTTAGTACTGAGCCAAGAGACCCAGTACTTC. Its protein is CASSLVLSQETQYF.

This clonotype has only one observation. CDR3 DNA: TGTGCCAGCAGCTTAGCGGGGGGTCCTACAGATACGCAGTATTTT. Amino acid sequence: CASSLAGGPTDTQYF. V gene TRBV28 combines with J gene TRBJ2-3, with TRBD2 matching 10 bases. V gave up 6 bases and J gave up 3 bases; unmatched junction bases: 6. The CDR3 loop spans 15 amino acids. Germline V lookup: CDR1 MDHEN, CDR2 SYDVKM.

DNA for the CDR3: TGCGCCAGCAGCCAATCCCTTCTTCAGCCCCAGCATTTT. Protein sequence: CASSQSLLQPQHF. The V and J genes are TRBV4-3 and TRBJ1-5; unclear D gene. This CDR3 comprises 13 residues. Germline V CDR1 and CDR2: LGHNA, YSLEER. The V gene lost 2 bases and the J gene lost 6 bases, with 8 bases spanning the gap.

This clonotype was seen more than once but under ten times. The chain links TRBV28 to TRBJ1-2; 9 positions match TRBD1. Germline CDR1 is MDHEN and CDR2 is SYDVKM. This CDR3 is 14 amino acids long. V trimming: 6 bases; J trimming: 3 bases; junction bases outside the gene matches: 5. The CDR3 nucleotides read TGTGCCAGCAGCTTTGACAGGGGGGACTATGGCTACACCTTC. Translating it yields CASSFDRGDYGYTF.

This clonotype was counted only a few times. For the CDR3, the DNA is TGTGCCAGCAGTTCTGGGCAGGGTTACCAAGAGACCCAGTACTTC. Translated: CASSSGQGYQETQYF. The chain carries TRBV6-6 and TRBJ2-5; possible D gene TRBD1, 5 bases. CDR1 is MNHNY and CDR2 is SVGAGI in the germline V gene (reference sequence). V shed 4 bases and J shed 0 bases, with 12 bases lying between them. The CDR3 sequence is 15 residues long.

This clonotype turned up a few times. V and J are TRBV10-3 and TRBJ2-4, with D perhaps TRBD1 (6 bases). Trimming removed 4 bases at V and 1 base at J, with 11 bases between. The germline V gene has CDR1 ENHRY and CDR2 SYGVKD. The CDR3 covers 15 residues. In DNA form, the CDR3 reads TGTGCCATCAGTGCAGGGGCGGTGGCCAAAAACATTCAGTACTTC. As protein: CAISAGAVAKNIQYF.

This clonotype was found a few times. V usage is TRBV7-2 and J usage is TRBJ2-7, with 10 bases that match TRBD2. The germline V gene encodes CDR1 SGHTA and CDR2 FQGNSA. The CDR3 extends over 14 amino acids. With V trimmed by 7 bases and J by 6 bases, 9 bases remained unmatched. The CDR3 DNA reads as TGTGCCAGCAACGTCCTAGGGACTAGCGTCGAGCAGTACTTC. Translation gives CASNVLGTSVEQYF.